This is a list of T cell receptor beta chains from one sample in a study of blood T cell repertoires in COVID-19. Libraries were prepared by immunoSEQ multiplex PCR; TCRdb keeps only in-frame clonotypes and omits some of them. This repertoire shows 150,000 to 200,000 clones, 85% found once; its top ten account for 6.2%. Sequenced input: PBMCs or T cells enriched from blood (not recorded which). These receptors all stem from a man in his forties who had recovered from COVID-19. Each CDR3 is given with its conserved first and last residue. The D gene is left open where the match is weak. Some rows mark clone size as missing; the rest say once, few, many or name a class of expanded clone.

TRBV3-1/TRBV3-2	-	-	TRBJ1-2	TGTGCCAGCAGCCAAGCCGTTCAGGCCAGTTATGGCTACACCTTC	CASSQAVQASYGYTF
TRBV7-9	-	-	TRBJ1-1	TGTGCCAGCAGCTTACAGGGTAGTAGCCGGACTGAAGCTTTCTTT	CASSLQGSSRTEAFF
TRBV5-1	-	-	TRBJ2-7	TGCGCCAGCAGCGTGGAGGGGTACGAGCAGTACTTC	CASSVEGYEQYF
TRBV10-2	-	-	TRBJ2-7	TGCGCCAGCAGTGAATTAGCCGGGACACCGTACGAGCAGTACTTC	CASSELAGTPYEQYF
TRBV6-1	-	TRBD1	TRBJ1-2	TGTGCCAGCAGTGAACTGGGGGACAGGGTCTATGGCTACACCTTC	CASSELGDRVYGYTF
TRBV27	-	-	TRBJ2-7	TGTGCCAGCAGCTCCTTTCTTGTAGTAGCTCGCGAGCAGTACTTC	CASSSFLVVAREQYF
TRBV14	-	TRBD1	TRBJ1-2	TGTGCCAGCAGCCAAGGTGGGGTTAGGGGGCCATGGTATGGCTACACCTTC	CASSQGGVRGPWYGYTF
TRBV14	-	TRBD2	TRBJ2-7	TGTGCCAGCAGCCTTAGCGGGTATTACGAGCAGTACTTC	CASSLSGYYEQYF
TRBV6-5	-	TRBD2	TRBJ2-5	TGTGCCAGCAGTTACCCCCGGGAGGGGACCCAGTACTTC	CASSYPREGTQYF
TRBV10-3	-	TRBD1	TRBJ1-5	TGTGCCATCAGTGACCGAAGGACAGGGGAGTGGAATCAGCCCCAGCATTTT	CAISDRRTGEWNQPQHF
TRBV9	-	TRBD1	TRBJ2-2	TGTGCCAGCAGCTTAACGGACAGGGAAGGCACCGGGGAGCTGTTTTTT	CASSLTDREGTGELFF
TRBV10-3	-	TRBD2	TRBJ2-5	TGTGCCATGGGCGGGAGTTCAGAGACCCAGTACTTC	CAMGGSSETQYF
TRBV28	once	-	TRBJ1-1	TGTGCCAGCAGTCACGAGGCTAACACTGAAGCTTTCTTT	CASSHEANTEAFF
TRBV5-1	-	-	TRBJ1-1	TGCGCCAGCAGCTTGGATCCAGGGTTGGCCACTGAAGCTTTCTTT	CASSLDPGLATEAFF
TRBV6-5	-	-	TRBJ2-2	TGTGCGAGCACGGGGGTGGCCGGGGAGCTGTTTTTT	CASTGVAGELFF
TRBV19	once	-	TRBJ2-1	TGTGCCAGTAGTATCTCACAGGCGACCTACAATGAGCAGTTCTTC	CASSISQATYNEQFF
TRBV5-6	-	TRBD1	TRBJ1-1	TGTGCCAGCAGTCGCACGCCCTCAGGGGGCTTTAACACTGAAGCTTTCTTT	CASSRTPSGGFNTEAFF
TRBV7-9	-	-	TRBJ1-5	TGTGCCAGCAGCTTAGGGCAGGGGCTTTCCGGGCCCCAGCATTTT	CASSLGQGLSGPQHF
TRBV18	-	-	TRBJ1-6	TGTGCCAGCTCATCAGCGCTGGCCCTTCAGGGGACACCCCTCCACTTT	CASSSALALQGTPLHF
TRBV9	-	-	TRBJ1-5	TGTGCCAGCAGCGTAGCAGGACAGAACAATCAGCCCCAGCATTTT	CASSVAGQNNQPQHF
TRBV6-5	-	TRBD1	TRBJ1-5	TGTGCCAGCAGTGACTCGACAGGGGGCAACCAGCCCCAGCATTTT	CASSDSTGGNQPQHF
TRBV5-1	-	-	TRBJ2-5	TGCGCCAGCAGCTTAGAGGGGGTTGGGGAGACCCAGTACTTC	CASSLEGVGETQYF
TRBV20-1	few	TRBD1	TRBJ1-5	TGCAGTGCTAGTAGGGGACAGGGAGAACAGCCCCAGCATTTT	CSASRGQGEQPQHF